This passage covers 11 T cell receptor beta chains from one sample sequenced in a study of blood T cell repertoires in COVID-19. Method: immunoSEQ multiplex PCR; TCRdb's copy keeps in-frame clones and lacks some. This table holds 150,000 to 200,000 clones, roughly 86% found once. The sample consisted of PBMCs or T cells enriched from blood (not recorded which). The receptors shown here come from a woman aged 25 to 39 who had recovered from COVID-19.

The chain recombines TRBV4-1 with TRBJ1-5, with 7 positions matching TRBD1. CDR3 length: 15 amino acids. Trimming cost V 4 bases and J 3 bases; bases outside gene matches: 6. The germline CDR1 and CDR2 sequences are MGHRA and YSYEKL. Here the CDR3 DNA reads TGCGCCAGCAGCCTCGGGACAGAATTCAATCAGCCCCAGCATTTT. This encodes CASSLGTEFNQPQHF.

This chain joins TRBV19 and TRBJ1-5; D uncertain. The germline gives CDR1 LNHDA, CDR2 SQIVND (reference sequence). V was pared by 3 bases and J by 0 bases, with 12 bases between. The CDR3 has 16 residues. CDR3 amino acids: CASSMATPYSNQPQHF. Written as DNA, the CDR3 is TGTGCCAGTAGTATGGCGACACCATATAGCAATCAGCCCCAGCATTTT.

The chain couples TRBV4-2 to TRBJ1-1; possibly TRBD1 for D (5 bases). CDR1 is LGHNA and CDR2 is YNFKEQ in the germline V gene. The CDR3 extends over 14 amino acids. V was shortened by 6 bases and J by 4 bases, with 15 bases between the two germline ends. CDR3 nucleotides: TGTGCCAGCAGATTGGGGCTGAAGGCCACTGAAGCTTTCTTT. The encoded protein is CASRLGLKATEAFF.

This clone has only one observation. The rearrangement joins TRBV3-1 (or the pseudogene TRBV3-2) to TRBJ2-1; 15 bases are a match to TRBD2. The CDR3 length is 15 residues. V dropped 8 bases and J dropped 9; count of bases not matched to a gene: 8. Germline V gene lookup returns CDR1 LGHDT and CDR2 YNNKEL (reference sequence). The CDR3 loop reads CASSGTSGRKGEQFF. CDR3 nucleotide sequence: TGTGCCAGCTCCGGGACTAGCGGGAGGAAGGGTGAGCAGTTCTTC.

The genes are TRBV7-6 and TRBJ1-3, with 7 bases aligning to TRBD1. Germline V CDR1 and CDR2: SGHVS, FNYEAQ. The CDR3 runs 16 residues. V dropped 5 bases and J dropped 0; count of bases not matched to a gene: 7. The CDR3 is CASSTRQGLSGNTIYF. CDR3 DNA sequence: TGTGCCAGCAGCACAAGACAGGGACTCTCTGGAAACACCATATATTTT.

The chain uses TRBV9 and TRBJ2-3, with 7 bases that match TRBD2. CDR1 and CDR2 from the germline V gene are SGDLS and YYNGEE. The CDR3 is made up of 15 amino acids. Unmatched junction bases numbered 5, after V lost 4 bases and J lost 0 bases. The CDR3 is CASSSLAESTDTQYF. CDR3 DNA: TGTGCCAGCAGCTCCCTAGCGGAGAGCACAGATACGCAGTATTTT.

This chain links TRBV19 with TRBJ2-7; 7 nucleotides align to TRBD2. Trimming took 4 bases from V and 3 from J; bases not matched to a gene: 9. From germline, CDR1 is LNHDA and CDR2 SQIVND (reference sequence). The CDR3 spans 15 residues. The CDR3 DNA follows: TGTGCCAGTAGTACGGGGACTACCCAGGGCTACGAGCAGTACTTC. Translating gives CASSTGTTQGYEQYF. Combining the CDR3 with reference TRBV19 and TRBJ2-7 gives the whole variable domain DGGITQSPKYLFRKEGQNVTLSCEQNLNHDAMYWYRQDPGQGLRLIYYSQIVNDFQKGDIAEGYSVSREKKESFPLTVTSAQKNPTAFYLCASSTGTTQGYEQYFGPGTRLTVT.

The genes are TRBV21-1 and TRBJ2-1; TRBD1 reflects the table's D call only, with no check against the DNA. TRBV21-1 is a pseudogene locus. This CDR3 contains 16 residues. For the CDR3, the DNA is TGTGCCAGCAGCTTTCGAGACAGGGGGACCTACAATGAGCAGTTCTTC. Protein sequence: CASSFRDRGTYNEQFF.

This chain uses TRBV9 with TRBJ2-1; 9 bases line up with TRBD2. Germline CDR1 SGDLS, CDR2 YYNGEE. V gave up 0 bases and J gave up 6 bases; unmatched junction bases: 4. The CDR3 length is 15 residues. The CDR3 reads CASSVGGRAANEQFF. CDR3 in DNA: TGTGCCAGCAGCGTAGGCGGGAGGGCGGCCAATGAGCAGTTCTTC.

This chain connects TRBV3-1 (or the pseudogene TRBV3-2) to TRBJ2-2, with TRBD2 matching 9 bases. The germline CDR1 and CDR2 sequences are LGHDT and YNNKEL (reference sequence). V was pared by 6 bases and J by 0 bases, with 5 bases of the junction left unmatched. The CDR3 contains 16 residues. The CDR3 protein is CASRSAGGTNTGELFF. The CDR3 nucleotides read TGTGCCAGCAGAAGCGCGGGAGGGACGAACACCGGGGAGCTGTTTTTT.

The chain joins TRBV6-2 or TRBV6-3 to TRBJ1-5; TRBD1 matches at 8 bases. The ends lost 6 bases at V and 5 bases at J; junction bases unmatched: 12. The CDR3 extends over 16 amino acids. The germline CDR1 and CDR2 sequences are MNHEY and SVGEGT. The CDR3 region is CASSPSFGQGHQPQHF. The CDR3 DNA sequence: TGTGCCAGCAGCCCATCCTTCGGACAGGGTCATCAGCCCCAGCATTTT.